The 8 T cell receptor beta chains presented below share a single source sample, sequenced in a study of cytomegalovirus exposure and HLA in healthy donors. Vbeta (60) and Jbeta (13) primers were used in the PCR. Using immunoSEQ multiplex PCR, the repertoire was profiled, and TCRdb retains in-frame clones only, with some absent. The sample holds approximately 140,000 clones, over 80% seen once. The source material was PBMCs. These receptors were obtained from a boy between 10 and 17 years old in good health and CMV-seronegative.

The chain carries TRBV9 and TRBJ2-1; TRBD1 is a possible D gene (6 bases). Trimming stripped 0 bases from V and 6 bases from J, with 13 bases between. CDR3 length: 15 amino acids. CDR1 SGDLS and CDR2 YYNGEE come from the germline V gene. The CDR3 reads CASSVAQGPPNEQFF. The CDR3 coding sequence is TGTGCCAGCAGCGTAGCTCAGGGGCCCCCCAATGAGCAGTTCTTC. Based on the CDR3 plus reference TRBV9 and TRBJ2-1, the full variable domain is DSGVTQTPKHLITATGQRVTLRCSPRSGDLSVYWYQQSLDQGLQFLIQYYNGEERAKGNILERFSAQQFPDLHSELNLSSLELGDSALYFCASSVAQGPPNEQFFGPGTRLTVL.

This clone showed up just once. The chain recombines TRBV11-2 with TRBJ2-5; 12 bases agree with TRBD2. Looked up from germline, CDR1 is SGHAT and CDR2 is FQNNGV. J was trimmed by 4 bases and V by 5 bases; bases with no gene match: 5. CDR3 length: 15 amino acids. Here the CDR3 DNA reads TGTGCCAGCAGCACGACTAGCGGGAGCGGAGAGACCCAGTACTTC. It yields the protein CASSTTSGSGETQYF.

This rearrangement joins TRBV11-2 to TRBJ2-3; D may be TRBD2 (6 bases). CDR1 is SGHAT, CDR2 FQNNGV, per germline. V was trimmed by 5 bases and J by 6 bases, leaving 15 bases between them. The CDR3 runs to 14 residues. The CDR3 sequence is CASSHSGPGDTQYF. CDR3 coding DNA: TGTGCCAGCAGCCATAGCGGCCCTGGGGATACGCAGTATTTT.

The chain combines TRBV6-1 with TRBJ2-2, with 9 nucleotides matching TRBD1. The CDR3 has 16 amino acids. The V segment lost 2 bases and the J segment 6 bases; nucleotides outside the gene matches: 7. Germline V gives CDR1 MNHNS, CDR2 SASEGT. DNA for the CDR3: TGTGCCAGCAGTGAATGGGGACAGGGTATATCCGGGGAGCTGTTTTTT. Its protein is CASSEWGQGISGELFF.

The chain combines TRBV6-5 with TRBJ2-7, with 11 bases fitting TRBD2. V gave up 5 bases and J gave up 3 bases; unmatched junction bases: 6. This CDR3 is built from 15 residues. The germline V gene has CDR1 MNHEY and CDR2 SVGAGI. The CDR3 DNA reads as TGTGCCAGCAGTGCCCACACTAGCGGGAGCTACGAGCAGTACTTC. Translating gives CASSAHTSGSYEQYF.

The chain carries TRBV5-1 and TRBJ2-3, with a weak D call TRBD2 (5 bases). Germline CDR1 and CDR2: SGHRS and YFSETQ. The CDR3 sequence is 17 residues long. V lost 0 bases to trimming and J lost 4 bases, with 18 bases between them. CDR3 amino acids: CASSLEPPPGSADTQYF. In DNA, the CDR3 is TGCGCCAGCAGCTTGGAACCCCCCCCGGGAAGCGCAGATACGCAGTATTTT.

This clone was seen only once. This chain uses TRBV7-8 with TRBJ2-7; no firm D call. The CDR3 contains 15 residues. The germline V gene has CDR1 SGHVS and CDR2 FQNEAQ. V was shortened by 1 base and J by 2 bases, with 12 bases between the two germline ends. DNA of the CDR3: TGTGCCAGCAGCTTAGGGTCGAGAGAAACCTACGAGCAGTACTTC. Protein product: CASSLGSRETYEQYF.

V gene TRBV29-1 combines with J gene TRBJ2-7, with 8 nucleotides matching TRBD1. V shed 3 bases and J 3 bases; nucleotides not matched to a gene: 1. Germline V gene data show CDR1 as SQVTM and CDR2 as ANQGSEA. The length of the CDR3 is 12 residues. The CDR3 DNA sequence: TGCAGCGTTGAGGACAGGGTCTACGAGCAGTACTTC. Translated: CSVEDRVYEQYF.